This passage covers 8 T cell receptor beta chains from one sample sequenced in a study of cytomegalovirus exposure and HLA in healthy donors. Amplification used 60 Vbeta primers and 13 Jbeta primers. TCRdb keeps only in-frame clones here, not all; method: immunoSEQ multiplex PCR. The data contain over 150,000 clones, about four fifths of them singletons. Material for sequencing was PBMCs. These TCRs come from a man aged 18 to 29 in good health and CMV-seronegative.

This clone has only a few counts. This chain joins TRBV18 and TRBJ1-6, with 9 bases fitting TRBD1. The CDR3 has 17 amino acids. CDR1 is KGHSH and CDR2 is LQKENI in the germline V gene. V lost 0 bases, J lost 10 bases, and 10 bases stayed unmatched. CDR3 sequence reads: CASSPPSLTGGRSPLHF. The CDR3 nucleotides read TGTGCCAGCTCACCACCCTCTTTGACAGGGGGTAGGTCACCCCTCCACTTT. Full variable domain (outside the CDR3, taken from reference TRBV18 and TRBJ1-6): NAGVMQNPRHLVRRRGQEARLRCSPMKGHSHVYWYRQLPEEGLKFMVYLQKENIIDESGMPKERFSAEFPKEGPSILRIQQVVRGDSAAYFCASSPPSLTGGRSPLHFGNGTRLTVT.

This clone was recorded a few times. V usage is TRBV10-3 and J usage is TRBJ2-5; TRBD1 aligns across 10 bases. The CDR3 runs 16 residues. The junction had 8 bases not matched to a gene; V was cut back by 5 bases and J by 2 bases. Per germline, CDR1 ENHRY and CDR2 SYGVKD. This CDR3 reads CAISIGQGGRQETQYF. CDR3 nucleotides: TGTGCCATCAGTATCGGACAGGGGGGGCGTCAAGAGACCCAGTACTTC.

This sequence joins TRBV7-2 and TRBJ2-2, with 12 bases fitting TRBD2. Germline CDR1 SGHTA, CDR2 FQGNSA. Germline trimming cut 5 bases from V and 7 bases from J; bases unmatched to any gene: 8. CDR3 length: 16 amino acids. CDR3 region: CASSAPSGGAFGELFF. Written as DNA, the CDR3 is TGTGCCAGCAGCGCCCCTAGCGGGGGGGCGTTCGGGGAGCTGTTTTTT.

The rearrangement links TRBV7-2 to TRBJ2-1, with a possible D match to TRBD2 (5 bases). CDR3 length: 15 amino acids. Trimming stripped 2 bases from V and 2 bases from J, with 10 bases between. Germline V lookup: CDR1 SGHTA, CDR2 FQGNSA. For the CDR3, the DNA is TGTGCCAGCAGCTTAAAGTGGGGAGCCTACAATGAGCAGTTCTTC. This gives the protein CASSLKWGAYNEQFF.

This clone was counted once. The chain combines TRBV7-9 with TRBJ2-1, with 11 bases matching TRBD1. The CDR3 is 14 amino acids. The ends lost 10 bases at V and 11 bases at J; junction bases unmatched: 13. Germline CDR1 is SEHNR and CDR2 is FQNEAQ (reference sequence). This chain's CDR3 is CAISGGQGEYQQFF. For the CDR3, the DNA is TGTGCCATCTCAGGGGGACAGGGGGAATACCAGCAGTTCTTC.

The chain employs TRBV28 and TRBJ1-5; D remains ambiguous. CDR1 is MDHEN, CDR2 SYDVKM, per germline. The germline V and J ends were trimmed by 5 bases and 0 bases, with 17 bases remaining between them. The CDR3 spans 17 residues. CDR3 DNA: TGTGCCAGCAGTCCCATAGTCGGGAGTTATAGCAATCAGCCCCAGCATTTT. Protein: CASSPIVGSYSNQPQHF.

V is TRBV15 and J is TRBJ1-5; TRBD1 aligns across 11 bases. CDR1 LNHNV and CDR2 YYDKDF come from the germline V gene (reference sequence). The CDR3 length is 20 residues. Trimming at V came to 3 bases and at J to 0 bases, leaving 13 bases not matched to a gene. The CDR3 DNA reads TGTGCCACCAGCAGCCCGCGGACAGGGGGCGATCGTTATAGCAATCAGCCCCAGCATTTT. Translation: CATSSPRTGGDRYSNQPQHF.

The chain joins TRBV10-1 to TRBJ2-2, with TRBD1 matching 8 bases. Per the germline V gene, CDR1 is WNHNN and CDR2 is SYGVQD (reference sequence). The CDR3 is 15 amino acids. With V trimmed by 3 bases and J by 3 bases, 3 bases remained unmatched. CDR3 in amino acids: CASSEGTGDTGELFF. The CDR3 nucleotides read TGCGCCAGCAGTGAAGGGACAGGAGACACCGGGGAGCTGTTTTTT.